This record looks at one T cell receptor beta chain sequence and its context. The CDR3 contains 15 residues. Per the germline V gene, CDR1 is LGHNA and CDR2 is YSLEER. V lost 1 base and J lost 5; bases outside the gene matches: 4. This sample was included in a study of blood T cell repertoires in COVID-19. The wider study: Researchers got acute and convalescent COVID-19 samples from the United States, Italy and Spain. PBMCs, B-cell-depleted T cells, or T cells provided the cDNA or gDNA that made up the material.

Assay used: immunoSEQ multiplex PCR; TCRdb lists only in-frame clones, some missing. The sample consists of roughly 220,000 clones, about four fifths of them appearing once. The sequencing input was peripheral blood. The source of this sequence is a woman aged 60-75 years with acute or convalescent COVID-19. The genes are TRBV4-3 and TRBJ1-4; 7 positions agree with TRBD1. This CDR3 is CASSQGQQGNEKLFF. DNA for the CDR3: TGCGCCAGCAGCCAAGGTCAACAGGGGAATGAAAAACTGTTTTTT.